This T cell receptor beta chain was found in a study of blood T cell repertoires in COVID-19. Study as a whole: PBMCs, B-cell-depleted T cells, or T cells provided the cDNA or gDNA that made up the material.

CDR1 and CDR2 from the germline V gene are LGHDT and YNNKEL (reference sequence). There are 16 residues in the CDR3. The V gene lost 3 bases and the J gene lost 0 bases, with 12 bases spanning the gap. In the original processing: Amplifying reference gene primers gave estimates of nucleated cell counts. The assay was immunoSEQ multiplex PCR, and TCRdb's table has in-frame clones only and misses some. For V, J and clone size, that table is used; D and trimming come from the DNA. The table records about 62,000 clones, around 65% of them present only once. The chain links TRBV3-1 (or the pseudogene TRBV3-2) to TRBJ1-3; D call uncertain. Material for sequencing was PBMCs or T cells enriched from blood (not recorded which). The source of this sequence is a woman aged 55-69 years who had been exposed to COVID-19. The CDR3 sequence is CASSQEIRVSGNTIYF. The CDR3 nucleotides read TGTGCCAGCAGCCAGGAGATTCGGGTCTCTGGAAACACCATATATTTT.